This TCR beta chain was sequenced for a study of graft-versus-host responses after intestinal transplantation. V was clipped by 3 bases and J by 4 bases; unmatched bases: 4. The CDR3 spans 15 residues. Germline V gene data show CDR1 as LGHNA and CDR2 as YSLEER. Labeling with CFSE marked around 200,000 responder cells, which were plated with around 200,000 irradiated, violet-dye-labeled stimulator cells. This table comes from immunoSEQ multiplex PCR, and its TCRdb copy is limited to in-frame clones, with some not included. The table records about 14,000 clones, roughly a third of them present only once.

This sequence originates from a human patient who received an intestinal transplant. The chain joins TRBV4-3 to TRBJ2-5; 11 nucleotides agree with TRBD2. The sample was alloreactive CD8+ T cells from a mixed lymphocyte reaction culture, taken before intestinal transplant. Subset noted: CFSE-low proliferating T cells sorted from approximately 6-day pre-transplant mixed lymphocyte reaction (GvH or HvG direction). The DNA for the CDR3 is TGCGCCAGCAGCCAGGGGACTAGCGGAGGAGAGACCCAGTACTTC. It yields the protein CASSQGTSGGETQYF.